The rows below give T cell receptor beta chains drawn from one sample of a study of blood T cell repertoires in COVID-19. The method was immunoSEQ multiplex PCR; TCRdb's version includes in-frame clones alone and lacks a portion of them. The data show approximately 300,000 clones, more than 75% seen once. The sequencing input was peripheral blood. These receptors were taken from a woman in her forties or fifties with acute or convalescent COVID-19. Each CDR3 is given with its conserved first and last residue. The D gene is left open where the match is weak. A clone size is listed for some rows: how often the clone was seen (once, few, many), or a class if it is expanded.

d_gene | j_gene | abundance | len | v_gene | CDR3aa | CDR3nt
NA | TRBJ1-4 | NA | 15 | TRBV10-1 | CASSALAYQGEKLFF | TGCGCCAGCAGTGCTTTGGCATATCAGGGGGAAAAACTGTTTTTT
NA | TRBJ2-3 | NA | 13 | TRBV7-2 | CASSLEYTDTQYF | TGTGCCAGCAGCCTCGAGTACACAGATACGCAGTATTTT
NA | TRBJ2-5 | NA | 14 | TRBV11-3 | CASSPQGSLETQYF | TGTGCCAGCAGCCCACAAGGGAGCCTGGAGACCCAGTACTTC
NA | TRBJ2-3 | NA | 15 | TRBV6-5 | CASNKPGTRTDTQYF | TGTGCCAGCAATAAGCCCGGGACACGCACAGATACGCAGTATTTT
TRBD1 | TRBJ2-7 | NA | 24 | TRBV7-1 | CASSSIKTSGSRGQGRVWFHEQYF | TGTGCCAGCAGCTCCATCAAGACGTCCGGTTCTAGGGGACAGGGAAGGGTATGGTTCCACGAGCAGTACTTC
TRBD1 | TRBJ1-1 | few | 13 | TRBV6-1 | CASSEATGDEAFF | TGTGCCAGCAGTGAGGCCACAGGGGATGAAGCTTTCTTT
NA | TRBJ2-2 | once | 12 | TRBV9 | CASSVATGELFF | TGTGCCAGCAGCGTAGCGACCGGGGAGCTGTTTTTT
TRBD2 | TRBJ2-1 | NA | 18 | TRBV9 | CASSGGLAGVSIANEQFF | TGTGCCAGCAGCGGAGGACTAGCGGGAGTCTCAATTGCCAATGAGCAGTTCTTC
NA | TRBJ1-5 | NA | 12 | TRBV6-5 | CASSPNRGPQHF | TGTGCCAGCAGCCCGAATAGAGGGCCCCAGCATTTT
TRBD2 | TRBJ2-1 | NA | 16 | TRBV28 | CASSSMGLAGGDEQFF | TGTGCCAGCAGCTCCATGGGACTAGCGGGAGGGGATGAGCAGTTCTTC
TRBD1 | TRBJ1-1 | NA | 15 | TRBV19 | CASSLDRGFGTEAFF | TGTGCCAGTAGTCTGGACAGGGGATTCGGCACTGAAGCTTTCTTT
NA | TRBJ2-7 | NA | 14 | TRBV9 | CASSVGQGGWEQYF | TGTGCCAGCAGCGTGGGGCAGGGGGGTTGGGAGCAGTACTTC
NA | TRBJ2-3 | NA | 17 | TRBV7-6 | CASSLLVSQRGTDTQYF | TGTGCCAGCAGCTTATTAGTCAGTCAGCGGGGCACAGATACGCAGTATTTT
NA | TRBJ2-1 | NA | 17 | TRBV9 | CASSVAPYASSYNEQFF | TGTGCCAGCAGCGTAGCTCCATACGCGAGCTCCTACAATGAGCAGTTCTTC
TRBD1 | TRBJ1-1 | NA | 15 | TRBV29-1 | CSVIWTGGGGTEAFF | TGCAGCGTGATTTGGACAGGGGGTGGGGGCACTGAAGCTTTCTTT
TRBD1 | TRBJ2-3 | NA | 14 | TRBV5-1 | CASSLAQGLDTQYF | TGCGCCAGCAGCTTGGCACAGGGGCTAGATACGCAGTATTTT
NA | TRBJ1-5 | NA | 15 | TRBV7-9 | CASSLAGQGYQPQHF | TGTGCCAGCAGCTTAGCGGGGCAGGGATATCAGCCCCAGCATTTT
TRBD2 | TRBJ2-5 | NA | 15 | TRBV2 | CASSFGGGRVETQYF | TGTGCCAGCAGTTTTGGGGGCGGGAGGGTAGAGACCCAGTACTTC
NA | TRBJ1-2 | NA | 11 | TRBV9 | CASSALGGYTF | TGTGCCAGCAGTGCCCTCGGTGGCTACACCTTC
TRBD1 | TRBJ1-2 | NA | 16 | TRBV6-4 | CASSARGTGSPYGYTF | TGTGCCAGCAGTGCACGGGGGACAGGGTCTCCCTATGGCTACACCTTC
NA | TRBJ1-1 | once | 15 | TRBV19 | CASSAGWNWNTEAFF | TGTGCCAGTAGTGCGGGGTGGAATTGGAACACTGAAGCTTTCTTT
NA | TRBJ2-4 | NA | 13 | TRBV6-2/TRBV6-3 | CASSYELRNIQYF | TGTGCCAGCAGTTATGAGCTAAGAAACATTCAGTACTTC
TRBD2 | TRBJ2-1 | NA | 15 | TRBV6-5 | CASRGTLAVYNEQFF | TGTGCCAGCAGGGGAACCCTAGCGGTTTACAATGAGCAGTTCTTC
NA | TRBJ1-1 | NA | 15 | TRBV28 | CASITQRGGGHEAFF | TGTGCCAGCATTACCCAAAGGGGGGGAGGGCATGAAGCTTTCTTT
TRBD2 | TRBJ2-1 | NA | 16 | TRBV15 | CATSVGREGLYNEQFF | TGTGCCACCAGCGTCGGGCGGGAGGGGCTTTACAATGAGCAGTTCTTC
TRBD1 | TRBJ2-3 | NA | 15 | TRBV28 | CASSPGQAYTDTQYF | TGTGCCAGCAGTCCGGGACAGGCCTACACAGATACGCAGTATTTT
NA | TRBJ1-2 | NA | 12 | TRBV9 | CASSVGPYGYTF | TGTGCCAGCAGCGTAGGGCCCTATGGCTACACCTTC
NA | TRBJ2-1 | NA | 15 | TRBV7-2 | CASSLVSGAYNEQFF | TGTGCCAGCAGCTTAGTTAGCGGAGCCTACAATGAGCAGTTCTTC
NA | TRBJ1-5 | NA | 13 | TRBV19 | CASNDRGNQPQHF | TGTGCCAGTAACGACCGGGGCAATCAGCCCCAGCATTTT
TRBD1 | TRBJ2-3 | NA | 15 | TRBV6-5 | CATYRPGTGTDTQYF | TGTGCCACCTACCGTCCCGGGACAGGGACAGATACGCAGTATTTT
TRBD1 | TRBJ2-3 | NA | 18 | TRBV11-2 | CASSRTGAGVFPADTQYF | TGTGCCAGCAGCCGGACAGGGGCAGGCGTGTTCCCCGCAGATACGCAGTATTTT
TRBD2 | TRBJ2-1 | NA | 14 | TRBV5-1 | CASSLAGREDEQFF | TGCGCCAGCAGCTTGGCCGGGCGGGAGGATGAGCAGTTCTTC
TRBD1 | TRBJ1-1 | NA | 14 | TRBV18 | CASSPQGMNTEAFF | TGTGCCAGCTCCCCACAGGGGATGAACACTGAAGCTTTCTTT
NA | TRBJ1-4 | once | 12 | TRBV28 | CASSSINEKLFF | TGTGCCAGCAGTTCCATTAATGAAAAACTGTTTTTT
TRBD1 | TRBJ1-1 | NA | 17 | TRBV3-1/TRBV3-2 | CASSGAGTALILTEAFF | TGTGCCAGCAGCGGAGCCGGGACAGCGCTAATTCTGACTGAAGCTTTCTTT
NA | TRBJ2-1 | NA | 18 | TRBV7-3 | CASSLTPRLVGPYNEQFF | TGTGCCAGCAGCTTAACCCCACGACTTGTGGGGCCCTACAATGAGCAGTTCTTC
TRBD2 | TRBJ2-7 | NA | 14 | TRBV20-1 | CSASKLAGGFEQYF | TGCAGTGCTAGTAAACTAGCGGGAGGGTTCGAGCAGTACTTC
NA | TRBJ2-7 | NA | 15 | TRBV28 | CASSTMTGATYEQYF | TGTGCCAGCAGTACCATGACTGGGGCTACCTACGAGCAGTACTTC
NA | TRBJ2-3 | NA | 13 | TRBV2 | CASSPQGTDTQYF | TGTGCCAGCAGTCCACAGGGCACAGATACGCAGTATTTT
NA | TRBJ2-3 | NA | 17 | TRBV28 | CASSPTSAETSTDTQYF | TGTGCCAGCAGCCCCACGTCAGCGGAAACTAGCACAGATACGCAGTATTTT
TRBD2 | TRBJ2-3 | NA | 16 | TRBV5-4 | CASTQKLASSTDTQYF | TGTGCCAGCACCCAGAAACTAGCGTCTAGCACAGATACGCAGTATTTT
NA | TRBJ2-7 | once | 13 | TRBV14 | CASSQDGRIEQYF | TGTGCCAGCAGCCAAGATGGGAGGATCGAGCAGTACTTC
NA | TRBJ1-1 | once | 14 | TRBV28 | CASSLSQGYTEAFF | TGTGCCAGCAGTTTATCGCAGGGTTATACTGAAGCTTTCTTT
NA | TRBJ2-7 | once | 11 | TRBV20-1 | CSLTGPYEQYF | TGCAGCCTAACAGGGCCCTACGAGCAGTACTTC
NA | TRBJ1-4 | NA | 16 | TRBV28 | CASSPAGVATNEKLFF | TGTGCCAGCAGTCCCGCAGGGGTTGCAACTAATGAAAAACTGTTTTTT
NA | TRBJ1-2 | once | 17 | TRBV4-3 | CASSQETTTAGGYGYTF | TGCGCCAGCAGCCAAGAAACCACGACGGCAGGAGGATATGGCTACACCTTC
NA | TRBJ2-7 | once | 12 | TRBV12-3/TRBV12-4 | CASSLGPPEQYF | TGTGCCAGCAGCCTAGGCCCCCCCGAGCAGTACTTC
TRBD1 | TRBJ1-6 | once | 16 | TRBV9 | CASSVDAGGYDSPLHF | TGTGCCAGCAGCGTAGATGCAGGGGGTTATGATTCACCCCTCCACTTT
NA | TRBJ1-1 | few | 17 | TRBV19 | CASSPGPRQARGTEAFF | TGTGCCAGTAGTCCCGGACCCCGACAGGCGAGGGGCACTGAAGCTTTCTTT
TRBD1 | TRBJ2-2 | NA | 14 | TRBV5-6 | CASSRTGHTGELFF | TGTGCCAGCAGCCGGACAGGGCACACCGGGGAGCTGTTTTTT
TRBD1 | TRBJ1-3 | NA | 16 | TRBV5-1 | CASSLMTGLSGNTIYF | TGCGCCAGCAGCTTAATGACAGGGCTCTCTGGAAACACCATATATTTT
NA | TRBJ2-2 | NA | 14 | TRBV19 | CASISLVSTGELFF | TGTGCCAGTATCAGTCTAGTCTCCACCGGGGAGCTGTTTTTT
TRBD2 | TRBJ2-7 | NA | 16 | TRBV7-3 | CASSPRSGNRHYEQYF | TGTGCCAGCAGCCCCAGAAGCGGGAACCGACACTACGAGCAGTACTTC
TRBD2 | TRBJ2-7 | NA | 16 | TRBV2 | CASSPRLAGGPSEQYF | TGTGCCAGCAGCCCCAGACTAGCGGGAGGGCCGAGTGAGCAGTACTTC